The 12 T cell receptor beta chains in this list originate from one sample, sequenced in a study of shared clonotypes between healthy human individuals. TCRdb's table, derived via immunoSEQ multiplex PCR, lists solely in-frame clones and lacks some. The sample lists more than 2,000,000 clones; 85% to 95% were seen once. The sequenced material came from naive CD4+ T cells from PBMCs. Stated subset: CD45RA+ positively selected. Source of these receptors: a man between 18 and 35 years old in good health. Some clones in this sample may be carry-over from other donors' samples.

In its sample, this clone was seen once. This rearrangement joins TRBV15 to TRBJ2-3; TRBD2 matches 10 bases. The CDR3 runs 16 residues. Germline-derived CDR1 and CDR2 are LNHNV and YYDKDF (reference sequence). V lost 0 bases and J lost 0; bases outside the gene matches: 0. The CDR3 DNA reads TGTGCCACCAGCAGAGAGACTAGCGGGAGCACAGATACGCAGTATTTT. Amino acid sequence: CATSRETSGSTDTQYF.

The V and J genes are TRBV25-1 and TRBJ2-7; 10 nucleotides match TRBD2. The CDR3 is 16 amino acids. J was trimmed by 2 bases and V by 6 bases; bases with no gene match: 10. Germline V lookup: CDR1 MGHDK, CDR2 SYGVNS. The chain's CDR3 is CASRGLAGGLTYEQYF. CDR3 sequence (DNA): TGTGCCAGCAGGGGTTTAGCGGGAGGCCTTACCTACGAGCAGTACTTC.

This clone was seen only once. V usage is TRBV7-8 and J usage is TRBJ1-2; D ambiguous. The CDR3 is 13 amino acids. The V gene lost 5 bases and the J gene lost 7 bases, with 14 bases spanning the gap. Germline CDR1 reads SGHVS; CDR2 reads FQNEAQ. This chain's CDR3 is CASSPQARVGYTF. The CDR3 region has the DNA TGTGCCAGCAGCCCCCAGGCTAGGGTTGGCTACACCTTC. Full variable domain (missing parts from reference TRBV7-8 and TRBJ1-2): GAGVSQSPRYKVAKRGQDVALRCDPISGHVSLFWYQQALGQGPEFLTYFQNEAQLDKSGLPSDRFFAERPEGSVSTLKIQRTQQEDSAVYLCASSPQARVGYTFGSGTRLTVV.

The chain links TRBV5-4 to TRBJ1-3, with D unclear. The CDR3 length is 13 residues. The germline CDR1 and CDR2 sequences are SGHNT and YYREEE (reference sequence). V was trimmed by 6 bases and J by 0 bases, leaving 7 bases between them. In DNA, the CDR3 is TGTGCCAGCACTACGGACTCTGGAAACACCATATATTTT. It yields the protein CASTTDSGNTIYF.

The chain couples TRBV5-1 to TRBJ2-7; 13 bases line up with TRBD2. J gave up 2 bases and V 6 bases, and 11 bases lay outside the gene matches. The germline V gene has CDR1 SGHRS and CDR2 YFSETQ. The CDR3 runs 17 residues. CDR3 DNA sequence: TGCGCCAGCACCCCGGGACTAGCGGGAATAGGAGCCTACGAGCAGTACTTC. Protein sequence: CASTPGLAGIGAYEQYF.

This clone was observed a single time. This chain uses TRBV27 with TRBJ1-3; no reliable D call. V gave up 2 bases and J gave up 0 bases, with 11 bases separating them. CDR3 length: 16 residues. Germline CDR1 reads MNHEY; CDR2 reads SMNVEV (reference sequence). CDR3 protein: CASSLPGSFSGNTIYF. The CDR3 nucleotides read TGTGCCAGCAGTTTACCGGGATCTTTCTCTGGAAACACCATATATTTT.

V usage is TRBV9 and J usage is TRBJ1-4, with TRBD1 matching over 7 bases. Unmatched junction bases numbered 8, after V lost 4 bases and J lost 8 bases. CDR3 size: 14 residues. The germline gives CDR1 SGDLS, CDR2 YYNGEE. The CDR3 bases are TGTGCCAGCAGCAGGGCAGGGGGACGGGAAAAACTGTTTTTT. This codes for CASSRAGGREKLFF.

The V call is TRBV6-1, the J call TRBJ2-7; D perhaps matches TRBD2 (6 bases). The CDR3 length is 17 residues. CDR1 and CDR2 from the germline V gene are MNHNS and SASEGT. V was pared by 4 bases and J by 3 bases, with 22 bases between. Written as DNA, the CDR3 is TGTGCCAGCAGTGCCCCGGGACTCCAGCAAAACGGCTACGAGCAGTACTTC. Its protein is CASSAPGLQQNGYEQYF.

This sequence joins TRBV7-3 and TRBJ2-7; perhaps TRBD1 as D (6 bases). V shed 5 bases and J shed 5 bases, with 19 bases lying between them. CDR3 length: 15 amino acids. The germline V gene has CDR1 SGHTA and CDR2 FQGTGA. CDR3 sequence reads: CASSPAGGRIDEQYF. The CDR3 region has the DNA TGTGCCAGCAGCCCGGCTGGGGGCAGGATTGACGAGCAGTACTTC.

This clone was found a few times. V is TRBV7-9 and J is TRBJ1-2, with a tentative D call TRBD1 (5 bases). CDR3 size: 14 residues. Trimming shortened V by 4 bases and J by 3 bases, and 12 bases separated the two germline ends. The V gene's germline CDR1 is SEHNR and CDR2 FQNEAQ (reference sequence). CDR3: CASSSGLSDYGYTF. The DNA for the CDR3 is TGTGCCAGCAGCTCGGGACTTTCCGACTATGGCTACACCTTC.

This chain joins TRBV18 and TRBJ2-2; TRBD1 matches 10 bases. J was trimmed by 5 bases and V by 3 bases; bases with no gene match: 3. CDR3 length: 15 residues. Germline assignment: CDR1 KGHSH and CDR2 LQKENI. The CDR3 DNA reads as TGTGCCAGCTCACCGACAGGGGGCAATACCGGGGAGCTGTTTTTT. This sequence encodes CASSPTGGNTGELFF. The variable domain in full, with the rest retrieved from reference TRBV18 and TRBJ2-2, is NAGVMQNPRHLVRRRGQEARLRCSPMKGHSHVYWYRQLPEEGLKFMVYLQKENIIDESGMPKERFSAEFPKEGPSILRIQQVVRGDSAAYFCASSPTGGNTGELFFGEGSRLTVL.

About this clone itself: Other DNA sequences of this sample code for an identical CDR3. The genes are TRBV28 and TRBJ1-2; TRBD1 is a possible D gene (5 bases). Per the germline V gene, CDR1 is MDHEN and CDR2 is SYDVKM. V lost 3 bases to trimming and J lost 2 bases, with 10 bases between them. CDR3 length: 14 residues. The CDR3 coding sequence is TGTGCCAGCAGTTTGTTGGGGGGAAACTATGGCTACACCTTC. Amino acids: CASSLLGGNYGYTF.